This passage covers 8 T cell receptor beta chains from one sample sequenced in a study of cytomegalovirus exposure and HLA in healthy donors. In the PCR, 60 Vbeta and 13 Jbeta primers were used. The method was immunoSEQ multiplex PCR; TCRdb's version includes in-frame clones alone and lacks a portion of them. The table includes approximately 88,000 clones, under 80% detected once. Specimen: PBMCs. The receptors were sampled from a man aged 45-65 years in good health and CMV-seropositive.

CDR3 amino acids: CASSQDRGLLKETQYF. The CDR3 region has the DNA TGCGCCAGCAGCCAAGATCGCGGACTACTCAAAGAGACCCAGTACTTC. The V call is TRBV4-1, the J call TRBJ2-5; a possible D gene is TRBD2 (6 bases). Germline-derived CDR1 and CDR2 are MGHRA and YSYEKL. The CDR3 totals 16 residues. Trimming stripped 0 bases from V and 3 bases from J, with 14 bases between.

This sequence joins TRBV30 and TRBJ1-1; D gene ambiguous. Germline loops: CDR1 GTSNPN, CDR2 SVGIG (reference sequence). This CDR3 region has 11 residues. V was pared by 0 bases and J by 8 bases, with 7 bases between. The CDR3 loop reads CAWSVDSEAFF. The CDR3 DNA reads TGTGCCTGGAGTGTAGACTCCGAAGCTTTCTTT.

This chain links TRBV6-5 with TRBJ2-7; TRBD2 matches at 8 bases. Trimming took 6 bases from V and 6 from J; bases not matched to a gene: 10. Germline CDR1 MNHEY, CDR2 SVGAGI. This CDR3 comprises 14 residues. CDR3 protein: CASSPDSGGGEQYF. Written as DNA, the CDR3 is TGTGCCAGCAGCCCCGATTCGGGGGGGGGCGAGCAGTACTTC.

The chain links TRBV7-2 to TRBJ1-2; TRBD1 agrees at 10 bases. The CDR3 consists of 14 residues. The V gene's germline CDR1 is SGHTA and CDR2 FQGNSA. The V gene end was trimmed by 4 bases and the J gene end by 7 bases; junction bases not matched to a gene: 6. The CDR3 DNA reads TGTGCCAGCAGCTCCGGGACAGGGGCCGGTGGCTACACCTTC. Residues: CASSSGTGAGGYTF.

The gene calls are TRBV7-2 and TRBJ1-1, with D perhaps matching TRBD1 (6 bases). The germline gives CDR1 SGHTA, CDR2 FQGNSA. This CDR3 has 14 residues. Trimming removed 3 bases from V and 3 bases from J, with 11 bases in between. In DNA, the CDR3 is TGTGCCAGCAGCTTGAGACAGGCGGACACTGAAGCTTTCTTT. This gives the protein CASSLRQADTEAFF.

The chain couples TRBV4-1 to TRBJ2-5; 7 bases agree with TRBD1. The CDR3 has 17 residues. Germline assignment: CDR1 MGHRA and CDR2 YSYEKL. The ends lost 2 bases at V and 5 bases at J; junction bases unmatched: 14. The CDR3 nucleotides are TGCGCCAGCAGCCAAATTAGGGGGCAGGGGCGCTGGGAGACCCAGTACTTC. It encodes CASSQIRGQGRWETQYF.

The chain recombines TRBV5-1 with TRBJ1-1; TRBD1 might be the D (6 bases). Trimming cost V 4 bases and J 3 bases, with 16 bases left between them. This CDR3 has 15 residues. Germline CDR1 and CDR2: SGHRS and YFSETQ. As DNA, the CDR3 is TGCGCCAGCAGCGAAAACAGGGAACGGGACACTGAAGCTTTCTTT. Amino acids: CASSENRERDTEAFF.

V gene TRBV6-5 combines with J gene TRBJ2-7; 9 bases fit TRBD1. J lost 2 bases, V lost 0 bases, and 2 bases had no gene match. The CDR3 length is 15 residues. Germline V lookup: CDR1 MNHEY, CDR2 SVGAGI. CDR3 residues: CASSYSGQGTYEQYF. DNA for the CDR3: TGTGCCAGCAGTTACTCCGGACAGGGGACCTACGAGCAGTACTTC.